Below, 15 T cell receptor beta chains from the same sample are listed, as sequenced in a study of cytomegalovirus exposure and HLA in healthy donors. Both 60 Vbeta primers and 13 Jbeta primers went into the PCR. Assay: immunoSEQ multiplex PCR; the TCRdb copy retains only in-frame clones and omits some. The table includes just over 200,000 clones, around 83% detected once. Sequencing was done on a sample of PBMCs. These receptors were obtained from a middle-aged woman in good health and CMV-seronegative.

Comment on this clone: The junction does not match germline at one end; this may be a read error. J is TRBJ1-2 and V is TRBV15; D not certain. CDR3 length: 11 amino acids. Per the germline V gene, CDR1 is LNHNV and CDR2 is YYDKDF (reference sequence). DNA of the CDR3: TGTGCCACCAGCAGAGATCTGGCGGTTGCCTTC. It specifies CATSRDLAVAF.

The rearrangement uses TRBV15 and TRBJ1-6; TRBD1 aligns across 8 bases. Germline V gene data show CDR1 as LNHNV and CDR2 as YYDKDF (reference sequence). V gave up 3 bases and J gave up 6 bases; unmatched junction bases: 4. The CDR3 totals 15 residues. Here the CDR3 reads CATSRDRVRNSPLHF. DNA for the CDR3: TGTGCCACCAGCAGGGACAGGGTCCGTAATTCACCCCTCCACTTT.

The genes are TRBV6-5 and TRBJ2-4; D may be TRBD2 (5 bases). The CDR3 is made up of 13 amino acids. The V and J ends lost 8 bases and 8 bases respectively, with 16 bases between them. The germline V gene has CDR1 MNHEY and CDR2 SVGAGI. In DNA, the CDR3 is TGTGCCAGCGCACAATGGAAGGGAGACATTCAGTACTTC. It specifies CASAQWKGDIQYF.

This clone was observed once. The rearrangement uses TRBV18 and TRBJ2-7, with 9 bases lining up with TRBD2. Germline V lookup: CDR1 KGHSH, CDR2 LQKENI. The CDR3 extends over 15 amino acids. Losses at the gene ends were 0 bases for V and 3 bases for J; bases not matched to a gene: 3. In DNA form, the CDR3 reads TGTGCCAGCTCACCACCCATGCGGGAGGGCTACGAGCAGTACTTC. Translation: CASSPPMREGYEQYF.

The chain employs TRBV20-1 and TRBJ2-7; no definite D call. Trimming pared 5 bases from V and 5 bases from J, leaving 10 bases between. This CDR3 contains 11 residues. Germline CDR1 reads DFQATT; CDR2 reads SNEGSKA (reference sequence). The CDR3 loop is CSAGQSHEQYF. The CDR3 coding sequence is TGCAGTGCTGGTCAGTCCCACGAGCAGTACTTC.

J is TRBJ2-5 and V is TRBV9; a weak D match, TRBD1 (6 bases). The V end lost 2 bases, the J end lost 5 bases, and 13 bases lay between the germline ends. This CDR3 is built from 14 residues. CDR1 SGDLS and CDR2 YYNGEE come from the germline V gene. The chain's CDR3 is CASSVQQGPETQYF. CDR3 in DNA: TGTGCCAGCAGCGTTCAACAGGGACCCGAGACCCAGTACTTC.

The rearrangement uses TRBV30 and TRBJ1-2; D is perhaps TRBD1 (6 bases). The CDR3 runs 13 residues. Germline V gene lookup returns CDR1 GTSNPN and CDR2 SVGIG (reference sequence). V was pared by 2 bases and J by 6 bases, with 13 bases between. The CDR3 DNA sequence: TGTGCCTGGAGTTTTACAGGGCAAGATGGCTACACCTTC. Translated, it gives CAWSFTGQDGYTF.

J is TRBJ2-7 and V is TRBV30, with D perhaps matching TRBD1 (7 bases). The germline V gene encodes CDR1 GTSNPN and CDR2 SVGIG (reference sequence). The CDR3 consists of 12 residues. The germline V and J ends were trimmed by 2 bases and 7 bases, with 12 bases remaining between them. The CDR3 DNA reads as TGTGCCTGGAGTCTGACAGGGAGGGAGCAGTACTTC. Protein sequence: CAWSLTGREQYF.

This chain uses TRBV29-1 with TRBJ1-6, with D perhaps TRBD1 (5 bases). CDR1 and CDR2 (germline): SQVTM, ANQGSEA. Trimming took off 5 bases at V and 7 bases at J, with 12 bases between the two ends. The CDR3 runs 13 residues. CDR3 loop: CSVRMGRNSPLHF. The CDR3, as DNA: TGCAGCGTTCGAATGGGGCGCAATTCACCCCTCCACTTT.

This rearrangement joins TRBV6-5 to TRBJ2-7; D possibly corresponds to TRBD2 (6 bases). Trimming pared 8 bases from V and 0 bases from J, leaving 17 bases between. Germline V gene data show CDR1 as MNHEY and CDR2 as SVGAGI. This CDR3 contains 15 residues. This CDR3 is CASCVSGASSYEQYF. CDR3 bases: TGTGCCAGCTGCGTTAGCGGTGCGAGCTCCTACGAGCAGTACTTC.

The chain combines TRBV30 with TRBJ1-1; D possibly corresponds to TRBD1 (5 bases). CDR3 length: 13 residues. In germline, CDR1 is GTSNPN, CDR2 SVGIG (reference sequence). Between the trimmed V and J ends, which lost 0 bases and 9 bases, there was a span of 14 bases. For the CDR3, the DNA is TGTGCCTGGAGTGTACATCCAGGGTTGAAAGCTTTCTTT. It specifies CAWSVHPGLKAFF.

The chain recombines TRBV13 with TRBJ2-7; possible D gene TRBD2, 6 bases. The length of the CDR3 is 15 residues. CDR1 and CDR2 from the germline V gene are PRHDT and FYEKMQ (reference sequence). Trimming pared 3 bases from V and 4 bases from J, leaving 16 bases between. Here the CDR3 reads CASSLWGVGEYEQYF. The CDR3 nucleotides are TGTGCCAGCAGCTTGTGGGGGGTTGGGGAGTACGAGCAGTACTTC.

This chain joins TRBV28 and TRBJ1-1; no clear D. Between the trimmed V and J ends, which lost 7 bases and 4 bases, there was a span of 16 bases. This CDR3 has 14 amino acids. Germline V gene sequence: CDR1 MDHEN, CDR2 SYDVKM. Written as DNA, the CDR3 is TGTGCCAGCACCCTTTATAGTTCGAGCACTGAAGCTTTCTTT. Encoded protein: CASTLYSSSTEAFF.

The chain carries TRBV23-1 and TRBJ2-3; 7 bases are shared with TRBD1. TRBV23-1 falls under the ORF class, with uncertain function. This CDR3 comprises 19 residues. Unmatched junction bases numbered 16, after V lost 0 bases and J lost 4 bases. The CDR3 protein is CASSQSYGDDQGVADTQYF. For the CDR3, the DNA is TGCGCCAGCAGTCAATCGTATGGTGATGATCAGGGGGTGGCAGATACGCAGTATTTT.

The chain recombines TRBV5-1 with TRBJ2-7, with TRBD1 identical over 8 bases. With V trimmed by 4 bases and J by 3 bases, 3 bases remained unmatched. Germline V gene sequence: CDR1 SGHRS, CDR2 YFSETQ. The length of the CDR3 is 13 residues. The CDR3 DNA sequence: TGCGCCAGCAGCCGCGGACAGGGCTACGAGCAGTACTTC. This sequence encodes CASSRGQGYEQYF.